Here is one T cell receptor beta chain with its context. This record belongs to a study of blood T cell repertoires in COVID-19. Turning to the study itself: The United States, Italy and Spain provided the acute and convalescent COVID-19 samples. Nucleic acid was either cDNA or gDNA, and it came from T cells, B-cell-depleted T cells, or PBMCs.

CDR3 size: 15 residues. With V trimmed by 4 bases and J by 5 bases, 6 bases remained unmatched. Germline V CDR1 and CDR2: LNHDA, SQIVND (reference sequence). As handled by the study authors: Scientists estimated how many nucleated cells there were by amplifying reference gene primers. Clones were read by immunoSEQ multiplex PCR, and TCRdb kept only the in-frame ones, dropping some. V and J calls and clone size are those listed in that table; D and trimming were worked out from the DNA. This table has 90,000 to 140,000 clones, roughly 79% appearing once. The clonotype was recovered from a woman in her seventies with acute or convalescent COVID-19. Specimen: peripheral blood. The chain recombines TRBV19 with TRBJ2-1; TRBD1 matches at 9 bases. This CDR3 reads CASSKSGTGNNEQFF. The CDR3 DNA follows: TGTGCCAGTAGTAAATCCGGGACAGGGAACAATGAGCAGTTCTTC.